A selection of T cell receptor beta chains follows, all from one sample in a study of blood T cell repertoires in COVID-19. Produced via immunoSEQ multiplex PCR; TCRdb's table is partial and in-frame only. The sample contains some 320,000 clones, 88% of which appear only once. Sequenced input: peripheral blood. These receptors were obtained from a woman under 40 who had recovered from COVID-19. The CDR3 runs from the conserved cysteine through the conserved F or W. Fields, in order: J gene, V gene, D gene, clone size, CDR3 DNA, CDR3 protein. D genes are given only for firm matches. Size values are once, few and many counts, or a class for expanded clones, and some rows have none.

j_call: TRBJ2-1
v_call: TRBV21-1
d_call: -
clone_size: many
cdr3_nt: TGTGCCAGCAGCGCCAGGACAGGGGGCAATGAGCAGTTCTTC
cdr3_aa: CASSARTGGNEQFF

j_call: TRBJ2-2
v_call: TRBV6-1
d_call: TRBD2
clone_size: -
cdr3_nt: TGTGCCAGCAGTGGGAGTAGCGGGAGAAATACCGGGGAGCTGTTTTTT
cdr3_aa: CASSGSSGRNTGELFF

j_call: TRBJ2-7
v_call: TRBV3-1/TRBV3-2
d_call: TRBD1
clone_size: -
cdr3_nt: TGTGCCAGCAGCCCCCGGGACAGGGCTTACGAGCAGTACTTC
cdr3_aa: CASSPRDRAYEQYF

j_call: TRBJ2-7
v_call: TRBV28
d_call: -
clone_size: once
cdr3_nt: TGTGCCAGCAGTTTGGGGAGCGTCTCTAAGTACTTC
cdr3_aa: CASSLGSVSKYF

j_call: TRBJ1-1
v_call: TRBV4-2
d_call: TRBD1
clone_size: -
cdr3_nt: TGTGCCAGCAGGGGACAGTTGAACACTGAAGCTTTCTTT
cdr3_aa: CASRGQLNTEAFF

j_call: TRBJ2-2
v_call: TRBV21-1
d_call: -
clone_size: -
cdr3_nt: TGTGCCAGCATCGCAACGGACAGGGGCCTTAAGGACACCGGGGAGCTGTTTTTT
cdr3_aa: CASIATDRGLKDTGELFF

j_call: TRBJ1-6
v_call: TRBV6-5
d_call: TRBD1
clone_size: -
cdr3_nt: TGTGCCAGCAGTTCCGGGGGACAGGGTAATTCACCCCTCCACTTT
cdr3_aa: CASSSGGQGNSPLHF

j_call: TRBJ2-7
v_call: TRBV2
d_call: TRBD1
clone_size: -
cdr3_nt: TGTGCCAGCAGAGAGGGACAGGGGGACTACTACGAGCAGTACTTC
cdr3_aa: CASREGQGDYYEQYF

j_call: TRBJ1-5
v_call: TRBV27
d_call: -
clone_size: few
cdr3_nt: TGTGCCAGCAGTTTATCCAGGTTAGGGGGGGGCAATCAGCCCCAGCATTTT
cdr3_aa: CASSLSRLGGGNQPQHF

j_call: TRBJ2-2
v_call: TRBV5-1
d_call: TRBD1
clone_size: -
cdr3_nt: TGCGCCAGCAGCCGACAGGGGGCCGACACCGGGGAGCTGTTTTTT
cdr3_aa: CASSRQGADTGELFF

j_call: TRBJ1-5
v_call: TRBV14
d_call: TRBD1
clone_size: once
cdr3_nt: TGTGCCAGCAGCCCAGGGGGAGGTCAGCCCCAGCATTTT
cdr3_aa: CASSPGGGQPQHF

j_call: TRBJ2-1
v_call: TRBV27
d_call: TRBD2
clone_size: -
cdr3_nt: TGTGCCAGCAGTCCCCGGGGGCTAGCGGGGGAATACAATGAGCAGTTCTTC
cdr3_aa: CASSPRGLAGEYNEQFF

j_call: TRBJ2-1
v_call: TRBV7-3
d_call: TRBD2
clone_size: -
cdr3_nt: TGTGCCAGCAGCCCTACGCTAGCGGGGAACAATGAGCAGTTCTTC
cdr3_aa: CASSPTLAGNNEQFF

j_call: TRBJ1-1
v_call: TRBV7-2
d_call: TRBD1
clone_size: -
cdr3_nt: TGTGCCAGCAGCTGGGACAGGTCGGGAGAGGCTTTCTTT
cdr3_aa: CASSWDRSGEAFF

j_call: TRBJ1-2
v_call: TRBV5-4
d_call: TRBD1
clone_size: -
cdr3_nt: TGTGCCAGCAGCTTGGGGGGGACAGGGGAGGTTGGCTACACCTTC
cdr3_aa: CASSLGGTGEVGYTF

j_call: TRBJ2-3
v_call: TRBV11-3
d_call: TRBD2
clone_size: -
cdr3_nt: TGTGCCAGCAGCTTAGCGGGGGGGGACACAGATACGCAGTATTTT
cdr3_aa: CASSLAGGDTDTQYF

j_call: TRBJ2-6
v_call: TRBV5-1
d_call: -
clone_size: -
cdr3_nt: TGCGCCAGCAGCTTGAGGAGCCAGTCCTCTGGGGCCAACGTCCTGACTTTC
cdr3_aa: CASSLRSQSSGANVLTF

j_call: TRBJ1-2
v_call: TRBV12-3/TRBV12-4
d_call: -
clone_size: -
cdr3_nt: TGTGCCAGCAGTTTACGCAGGGTCGGTGGCTACACCTTC
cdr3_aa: CASSLRRVGGYTF